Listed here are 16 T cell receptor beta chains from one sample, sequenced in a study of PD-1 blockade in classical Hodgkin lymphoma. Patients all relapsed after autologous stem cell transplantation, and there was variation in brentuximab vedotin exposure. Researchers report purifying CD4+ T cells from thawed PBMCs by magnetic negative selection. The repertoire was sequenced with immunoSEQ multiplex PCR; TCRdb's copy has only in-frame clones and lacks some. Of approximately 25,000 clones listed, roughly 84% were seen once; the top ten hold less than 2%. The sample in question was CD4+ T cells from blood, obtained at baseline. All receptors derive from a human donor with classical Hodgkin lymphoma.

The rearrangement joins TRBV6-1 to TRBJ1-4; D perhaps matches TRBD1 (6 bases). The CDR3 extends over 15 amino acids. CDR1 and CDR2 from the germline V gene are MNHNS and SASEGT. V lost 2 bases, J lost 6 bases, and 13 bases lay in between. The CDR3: CASSEFDTGYEKLFF. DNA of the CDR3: TGTGCCAGCAGTGAATTCGACACAGGGTATGAAAAACTGTTTTTT.

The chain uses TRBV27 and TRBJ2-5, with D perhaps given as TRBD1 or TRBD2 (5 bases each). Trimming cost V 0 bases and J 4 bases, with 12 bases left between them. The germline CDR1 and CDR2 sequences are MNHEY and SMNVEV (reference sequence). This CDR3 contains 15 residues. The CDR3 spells CASSLSEGWRETQYF. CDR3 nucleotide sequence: TGTGCCAGCAGTTTATCCGAGGGGTGGCGAGAGACCCAGTACTTC.

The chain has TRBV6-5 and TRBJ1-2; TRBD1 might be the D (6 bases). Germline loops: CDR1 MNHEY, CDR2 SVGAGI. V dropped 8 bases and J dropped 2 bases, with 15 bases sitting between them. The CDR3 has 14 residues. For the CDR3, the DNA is TGTGCCAGCCGCCCGGGGGGCAACAACTATGGCTACACCTTC. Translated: CASRPGGNNYGYTF.

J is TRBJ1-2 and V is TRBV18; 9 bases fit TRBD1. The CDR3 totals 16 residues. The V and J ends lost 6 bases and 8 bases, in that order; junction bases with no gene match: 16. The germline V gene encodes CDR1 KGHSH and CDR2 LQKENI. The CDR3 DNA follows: TGTGCCAGCTCCCGGGACAGGGATTCTCGGGGCGTAGGCTACACCTTC. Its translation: CASSRDRDSRGVGYTF.

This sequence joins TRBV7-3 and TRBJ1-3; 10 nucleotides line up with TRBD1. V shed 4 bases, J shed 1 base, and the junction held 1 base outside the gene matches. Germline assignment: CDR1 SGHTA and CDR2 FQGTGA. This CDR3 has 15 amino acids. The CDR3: CASSWDRGSGNTIYF. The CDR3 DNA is TGTGCCAGCAGCTGGGACAGGGGATCTGGAAACACCATATATTTT.

CDR3 nucleotide sequence: TGTGCCAGCACCCCTGGGGCCAACGTCCTGACTTTC. It codes for CASTPGANVLTF. The rearrangement joins TRBV19 to TRBJ2-6; no clear D gene. Germline CDR1 and CDR2: LNHDA and SQIVND (reference sequence). The CDR3 has 12 residues. The V end was cut by 9 bases, the J end by 2 bases, with 5 bases between.

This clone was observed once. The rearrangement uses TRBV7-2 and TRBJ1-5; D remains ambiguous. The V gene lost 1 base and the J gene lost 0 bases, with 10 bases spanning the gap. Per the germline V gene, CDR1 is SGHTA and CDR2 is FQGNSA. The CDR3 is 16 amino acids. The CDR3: CASSLVGGNSNQPQHF. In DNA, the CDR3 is TGTGCCAGCAGCTTAGTAGGTGGGAATAGCAATCAGCCCCAGCATTTT.

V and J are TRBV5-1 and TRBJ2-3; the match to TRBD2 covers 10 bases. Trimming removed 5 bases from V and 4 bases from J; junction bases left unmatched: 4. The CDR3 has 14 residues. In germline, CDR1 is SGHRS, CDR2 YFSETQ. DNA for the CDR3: TGCGCCAGCAGGGGAGCGGGGGGGCCAGATACGCAGTATTTT. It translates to CASRGAGGPDTQYF.

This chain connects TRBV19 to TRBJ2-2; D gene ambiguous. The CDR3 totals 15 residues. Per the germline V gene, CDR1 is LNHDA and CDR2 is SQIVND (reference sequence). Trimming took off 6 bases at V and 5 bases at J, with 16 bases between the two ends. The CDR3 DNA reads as TGTGCCAGTAGCCTCCAGCATCTCGGGACCGGGGAGCTGTTTTTT. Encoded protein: CASSLQHLGTGELFF.

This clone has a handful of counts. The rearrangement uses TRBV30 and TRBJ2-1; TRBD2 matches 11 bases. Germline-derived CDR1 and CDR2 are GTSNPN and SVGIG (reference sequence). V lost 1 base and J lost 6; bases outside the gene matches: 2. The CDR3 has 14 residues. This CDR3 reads CAWSAGLAVNEQFF. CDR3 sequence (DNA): TGTGCCTGGAGTGCGGGACTAGCGGTCAATGAGCAGTTCTTC.

CDR3 DNA: TGTGCCAGCAGCTTAGGCGGGACAGCGATGCGGGGCTACACCTTC. Its protein product is CASSLGGTAMRGYTF. The chain links TRBV7-2 to TRBJ1-2, with 7 bases fitting TRBD1. This CDR3 is built from 15 residues. The V gene end was trimmed by 1 base and the J gene end by 8 bases; junction bases not matched to a gene: 10. Germline V gene lookup returns CDR1 SGHTA and CDR2 FQGNSA.

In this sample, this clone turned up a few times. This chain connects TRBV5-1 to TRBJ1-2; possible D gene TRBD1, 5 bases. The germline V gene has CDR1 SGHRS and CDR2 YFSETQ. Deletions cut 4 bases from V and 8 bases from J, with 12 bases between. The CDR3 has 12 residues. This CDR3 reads CASSLLRGGYTF. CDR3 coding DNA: TGCGCCAGCAGCCTCCTACGGGGCGGCTACACCTTC.

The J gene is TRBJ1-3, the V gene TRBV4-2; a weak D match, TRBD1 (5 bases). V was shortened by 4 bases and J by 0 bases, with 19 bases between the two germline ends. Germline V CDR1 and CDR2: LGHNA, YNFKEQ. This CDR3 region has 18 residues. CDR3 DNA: TGTGCCAGCAGCCTAGTGGCGGTGGGGGGATCCTCTGGAAACACCATATATTTT. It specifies CASSLVAVGGSSGNTIYF.

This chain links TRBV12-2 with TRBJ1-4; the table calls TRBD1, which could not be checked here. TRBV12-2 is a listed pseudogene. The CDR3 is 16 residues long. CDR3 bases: TGTGCAAGTCGCCCGGGGACAGGGGAGTTCGGTGAAAAACTGTTTTTT. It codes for CASRPGTGEFGEKLFF.

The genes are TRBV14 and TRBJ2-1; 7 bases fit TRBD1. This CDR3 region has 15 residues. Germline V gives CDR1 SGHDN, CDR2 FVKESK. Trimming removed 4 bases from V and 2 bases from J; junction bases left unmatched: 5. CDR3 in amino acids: CASSRDRVAYNEQFF. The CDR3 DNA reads TGTGCCAGCAGCCGCGACAGGGTGGCCTACAATGAGCAGTTCTTC.

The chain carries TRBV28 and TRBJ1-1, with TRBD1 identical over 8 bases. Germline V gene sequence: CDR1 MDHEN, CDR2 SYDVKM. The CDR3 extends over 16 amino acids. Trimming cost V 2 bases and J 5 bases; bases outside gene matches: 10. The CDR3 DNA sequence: TGTGCCAGCAGTTTAATCAGTGCAGGGGGCGGGACTGAAGCTTTCTTT. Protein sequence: CASSLISAGGGTEAFF.